The 12 T cell receptor beta chains below come from one sample, sequenced in a study of vaccination effects on CD4 cells after COVID-19. In the ViraFEST assay, antigen-specific CD4+ clonotypes were identified by expansion after peptide-pool stimulation. Having been cultured for about 10 days, the cells underwent CD4+ T cell isolation. As their vaccination, participants received two doses of either BNT162b2 or mRNA-1273. For these TCRs, the target antigens are not known. TCRdb's copy holds only in-frame clones and misses some; the assay was immunoSEQ multiplex PCR. The sample contains tens of thousands of clones, around four fifths of which appear only once. Here the sequenced sample was CD4+ T cells from PBMCs cultured with HCoV-OC43 spike peptides, taken after COVID-19 vaccination. The subset is: HCoV-OC43 spike overlapping peptide pool stimulation. Source of these receptors: a human donor who received a COVID-19 vaccine.

This chain links TRBV28 with TRBJ1-5, with a possible D match to TRBD1 (5 bases). This CDR3 comprises 12 residues. Per germline, CDR1 MDHEN and CDR2 SYDVKM. V lost 6 bases, J lost 6 bases, and 9 bases lay in between. CDR3 region: CASSPGTQPQHF. CDR3 coding DNA: TGTGCCAGCAGCCCCGGGACTCAGCCCCAGCATTTT.

This clone was seen more than once but under ten times. The chain couples TRBV3-1 (or the pseudogene TRBV3-2) to TRBJ1-1; D perhaps matches TRBD1 (5 bases). Between the trimmed V and J ends, which lost 1 base and 7 bases, there was a span of 10 bases. The CDR3 consists of 13 residues. Germline assignment: CDR1 LGHDT and CDR2 YNNKEL (reference sequence). In DNA, the CDR3 is TGTGCCAGCAGCCAAGGTCAGGGCCTTGAAGCTTTCTTT. Its protein is CASSQGQGLEAFF.

This clone has just a few counts. V is TRBV5-1 and J is TRBJ1-2; D might be TRBD1 (5 bases). The CDR3 covers 13 residues. In germline, CDR1 is SGHRS, CDR2 YFSETQ. V lost 3 bases to trimming and J lost 2 bases, with 8 bases between them. The CDR3: CASSSAGNYGYTF. DNA of the CDR3: TGCGCCAGCAGCTCGGCAGGGAACTATGGCTACACCTTC.

The chain joins TRBV5-1 to TRBJ1-2, with a weak D call TRBD1 (6 bases). This CDR3 comprises 14 residues. The V end was cut by 3 bases, the J end by 4 bases, with 13 bases between. The germline CDR1 and CDR2 sequences are SGHRS and YFSETQ. The CDR3 loop reads CASSYTSGVYGYTF. In nucleotides, the CDR3 is TGCGCCAGCAGCTACACGTCAGGGGTCTATGGCTACACCTTC.

The V gene is TRBV5-1, the J gene TRBJ2-2, with TRBD1 identical over 7 bases. This CDR3 has 14 amino acids. Germline V gives CDR1 SGHRS, CDR2 YFSETQ. Trimming removed 3 bases from V and 3 bases from J; junction bases left unmatched: 2. The CDR3 region has the DNA TGCGCCAGCAGCTCACAGGGGTACACCGGGGAGCTGTTTTTT. Translated, it gives CASSSQGYTGELFF.

The chain is built from TRBV12-3 or TRBV12-4 and TRBJ2-5; D is uncertain. Trimming took off 5 bases at V and 5 bases at J, with 6 bases between the two ends. The CDR3 runs to 11 residues. Written as DNA, the CDR3 is TGTGCCAGCAGTACTGGGGAGACCCAGTACTTC. Translation: CASSTGETQYF.

This sequence joins TRBV19 and TRBJ2-4; 8 bases are a match to TRBD2. This CDR3 contains 16 residues. The trim removed 5 bases at V and 9 bases at J, leaving 15 bases unmatched. Germline CDR1 is LNHDA and CDR2 is SQIVND (reference sequence). This CDR3 reads CASSAPGSGGGPIQYF. The CDR3 DNA is TGTGCCAGTAGTGCCCCCGGGTCGGGGGGGGGTCCCATTCAGTACTTC.

The J gene is TRBJ1-2, the V gene TRBV5-1, with D possibly matching TRBD1 (5 bases). CDR1 SGHRS and CDR2 YFSETQ come from the germline V gene. This CDR3 has 15 residues. With 4 bases removed from V and 0 bases from J, the gap between germline ends came to 13 bases. CDR3 loop: CASSRGDVTNYGYTF. CDR3 in DNA: TGCGCCAGCAGCCGGGGGGACGTAACTAACTATGGCTACACCTTC.

This rearrangement joins TRBV11-1 to TRBJ1-1; D gene uncertain. CDR3 length: 15 residues. Per germline, CDR1 SGHAT and CDR2 FQDESV (reference sequence). Trimming took 1 base from V and 3 from J, leaving 12 bases between them. This chain's CDR3 is CASSLVPGWDTEAFF. The CDR3 DNA is TGTGCCAGCAGCTTAGTGCCAGGATGGGACACTGAAGCTTTCTTT.

This clone turned up a few times. The chain recombines TRBV3-1 (or the pseudogene TRBV3-2) with TRBJ2-5, with D possibly matching TRBD1 (5 bases). The CDR3 runs 13 residues. Germline V gene data show CDR1 as LGHDT and CDR2 as YNNKEL (reference sequence). Deletions cut 5 bases from V and 2 bases from J, with 9 bases between. The DNA for the CDR3 is TGTGCCAGCAGCAGGGGAACTCAAGAGACCCAGTACTTC. This codes for CASSRGTQETQYF.

This clone occurred once. The V and J genes are TRBV29-1 and TRBJ2-3; D ambiguous. V was pared by 4 bases and J by 1 base, with 6 bases between. This CDR3 has 12 residues. CDR1 and CDR2 (germline): SQVTM, ANQGSEA. Here the CDR3 DNA reads TGCAGCGTTGGATTGGGCACAGATACGCAGTATTTT. Translating it yields CSVGLGTDTQYF.

The chain employs TRBV5-1 and TRBJ2-1, with D unclear. Trimming left V 1 base short and J 0 bases short, with 5 bases between. The CDR3 loop spans 14 amino acids. Germline loops: CDR1 SGHRS, CDR2 YFSETQ. The CDR3 DNA sequence: TGCGCCAGCAGCTTGCAAGGCTCCTACAATGAGCAGTTCTTC. Translating gives CASSLQGSYNEQFF.